The rows below give T cell receptor beta chains drawn from one sample of a study of breast tumors, draining lymph nodes, adjacent tissues. TCRdb re-derived calls from the multiplex PCR reads in MiXCR, one entry per CDR3 protein. Counted here are about 180,000 distinct CDR3 sequences, 30% to 35% occurring once; the ten biggest clones make up 3.8%. The material sequenced was axillary lymph node tissue. Every receptor here comes from a female donor with breast cancer. Some clones in this sample may be carry-over from other donors' samples. The CDR3 runs from the conserved cysteine through the conserved F or W. D genes are given only for firm matches. Only some rows state a clone size, as once, few, many or a class for expanded clones.

>TRBJ2-5|many|TRBV7-2|TRBD2
TGTGCCAGCAGCTTATATGTCATGCTAGCGGGATTTCAAGAGACCCAGTACTTC
CASSLYVMLAGFQETQYF
>TRBJ2-1|few|TRBV6-2/TRBV6-3|-
TGTGCCAGCGTCCAGAGCTCCTACAATGAGCAGTTCTTC
CASVQSSYNEQFF
>TRBJ2-1|-|TRBV29-1|TRBD1
TGCAGCGGCCGGACAGGGAAACAAAGCTCCTACAATGAGCAGTTCTTC
CSGRTGKQSSYNEQFF
>TRBJ1-1|few|TRBV29-1|-
TGCAGCGCGCGCCGGGGATCGACTGACACTGAAGCTTTCTTT
CSARRGSTDTEAFF
>TRBJ2-2|many|TRBV9|-
TGTGCCAGCAGCGTCGATCAGGGGACCGGGGAGCTGTTTTTT
CASSVDQGTGELFF
>TRBJ1-4|-|TRBV9|-
TGTGCCAGCAGCCCGGGGGCGCGAAGTGAAAAACTGTTTTTT
CASSPGARSEKLFF
>TRBJ2-7|many|TRBV6-5|TRBD2
TGTGCCACCCGTTGGACTAGCGTGGGCGAGCAGTACTTC
CATRWTSVGEQYF
>TRBJ2-7|-|TRBV7-9|-
TGTGCCAGCAGCTTATTAGGGCAGTACGAGCAGGTCTTC
CASSLLGQYEQVF
>TRBJ2-1|many|TRBV6-1|-
TGTGCCAGCAGGCCCGGGACCGCCGTCCGCAATGAGCAGTTCTTC
CASRPGTAVRNEQFF
>TRBJ1-3|many|TRBV30|-
TGTGCCTGGAGATCGCAGGTCTTTGGAAACACCATATATTTT
CAWRSQVFGNTIYF
>TRBJ2-5|many|TRBV5-1|-
TGCGCCAGCAGCTTGGCCCAGGGCGCGTGGGAGACCCAGTACTTC
CASSLAQGAWETQYF
>TRBJ2-7|-|TRBV27|-
TGTGCCAGCAGTTTATCCCGCACGCGCGAGCAGTACTTC
CASSLSRTREQYF
>TRBJ1-6|many|TRBV20-1|-
TGCAGTGCCAGATCAGGGACCGATAATTCACCCCTCCACTTT
CSARSGTDNSPLHF
>TRBJ2-5|-|TRBV7-3|-
TGTGCCAGCAGCTTAAGAGGGGGGGCCGAGACCCAGTACTTC
CASSLRGGAETQYF
>TRBJ1-6|many|TRBV28|TRBD1
TGTGCCAGCAGTGGAACGGACAGGGTTTCGCCACCCCTCCACTTT
CASSGTDRVSPPLHF
>TRBJ2-7|many|TRBV24-1|-
TGTGCCACCAGTAATTTTTTAGGAGAGCAGTACTTC
CATSNFLGEQYF
>TRBJ2-3|many|TRBV24-1|TRBD1
TGTGCCACCAGTGAGTACGGGACAGGTTATAGGGGGCGAGGTGTGGGTTGGACAGATACGCAGTATTTT
CATSEYGTGYRGRGVGWTDTQYF
>TRBJ2-3|many|TRBV24-1|TRBD2
TGTGCCACCAGTGTACGCGGGAGGGGATCCGATACGCAGTATTTT
CATSVRGRGSDTQYF
>TRBJ2-2|-|TRBV28|TRBD1
TGTGCCAGCAGTTCACACGGACAGGGATCCGGGGAGCTGTTTTTT
CASSSHGQGSGELFF
>TRBJ1-2|many|TRBV2|-
TGTGCCAGCAGCCCTGACAGCTGGGGCTACACCTTC
CASSPDSWGYTF
>TRBJ2-1|few|TRBV9|-
TGTGCCAGCAGCGACACGTACAATGAGCAGTTCTTC
CASSDTYNEQFF
>TRBJ2-5|many|TRBV5-4|TRBD1
TGTGCCAGCAGCTTGGTTCAGGGGGCAGGGGAGACCCAGTACTTC
CASSLVQGAGETQYF
>TRBJ1-2|many|TRBV28|-
TGTGCCAGCAGTTCGGCCAGGGGTGATGGCTACACCTTC
CASSSARGDGYTF
>TRBJ2-7|many|TRBV28|-
TGTGCCAGCAGTTTGCAGGTCCCAACCTACGAGCAGTACTTC
CASSLQVPTYEQYF
>TRBJ1-2|many|TRBV24-1|TRBD1
TGTGCCACCAGTGACACTCCGGGACAGGGCTCTTCGGCGGGCTATGGCTACACCTTC
CATSDTPGQGSSAGYGYTF
>TRBJ2-5|many|TRBV2|TRBD1
TGTGCCAGCAGGAGGACAGGGAACCAAGAGACCCAGTACTTC
CASRRTGNQETQYF
>TRBJ2-6|-|TRBV6-6|-
TGTGCCAGCACCCTCCCGGGACTGAGCTCTGGGGCCAACGTCCTGACTTTC
CASTLPGLSSGANVLTF
>TRBJ2-2|many|TRBV11-2|TRBD2
TGTGCCAGCAGCCTAGCGGGAGGTAACACCGGGGAGCTGTTTTTT
CASSLAGGNTGELFF
>TRBJ2-2|-|TRBV6-4|-
TGTGCCAGCCGAGCGGAGGGGGAGCTGTTTTTT
CASRAEGELFF
>TRBJ1-5|many|TRBV24-1|TRBD1
TGTGCCACCAGTTCCGCGGACAGGGGCTTCAATCAGCCCCAGCATTTT
CATSSADRGFNQPQHF
>TRBJ1-2|many|TRBV2|-
TGTGCCATCTATTTCACAGATGGCTACACCTTC
CAIYFTDGYTF
>TRBJ1-2|-|TRBV7-9|-
TGTGCCAGCAGCTTCCGTGGGGCTGGGGCCAACTATGGCTACACCTTC
CASSFRGAGANYGYTF
>TRBJ1-4|many|TRBV6-5|-
TGTGCCAGCAGGGGAAGGACAAGCGAAAAACTGTTTTTT
CASRGRTSEKLFF
>TRBJ2-7|many|TRBV4-1|TRBD2
TGCGCCAGCTCCGGACTAGCGGGGGACTACGAGCAGTACTTC
CASSGLAGDYEQYF
>TRBJ2-7|many|TRBV7-2|-
TGTGCCAGCAGCTTAGTCCAGAGCTCCGGCGAGCAGTACTTC
CASSLVQSSGEQYF
>TRBJ1-4|-|TRBV6-2/TRBV6-3|-
TGTGCCAGCAGTCCCGCGCGGGGGCGGGGGTCACCTGCAACTAATGAAAAACTGTTTTTT
CASSPARGRGSPATNEKLFF
>TRBJ2-2|many|TRBV5-8|-
TGTGCCAGCAGCTTGGGAGGGGCCTGGGACACCGGGGAGCTGTTTTTT
CASSLGGAWDTGELFF
>TRBJ1-1|-|TRBV5-1|TRBD1
TGCGCCAGCAGCCCCGGGACAGTCCCTGGGGCTTTCTTT
CASSPGTVPGAFF
>TRBJ1-1|-|TRBV2|-
TGTGCCAACATAATAAGGACAGTGAACACTGAAGCTTTCTTT
CANIIRTVNTEAFF
>TRBJ2-5|many|TRBV29-1|-
TGCAGCGTTCCCTGGGGGGAGGAGACCCAGTACTTC
CSVPWGEETQYF
>TRBJ2-4|many|TRBV19|-
TGTGCCAGTAGTATGGCATCAGCCAAAAACATTCAGTACTTC
CASSMASAKNIQYF
>TRBJ1-6|-|TRBV25-1|-
TGTGCCAGCAGAGATCATACGAATTCACCCCTCCACTTT
CASRDHTNSPLHF